The 10 T cell receptor beta chains presented below share a single source sample, sequenced in a study of T cell responses to AZD1222 COVID-19 vaccine. Profiling relied on immunoSEQ multiplex PCR, and the TCRdb table lists in-frame clones only, not all of them. Of more than 150,000 clones listed, about nine tenths are singletons. The specimen was peripheral blood, collected on day 0 of AZD1222 vaccination. The source of these receptors is an adult in good health.

The table lists this clone with a count of one. The rearrangement links TRBV29-1 to TRBJ2-1; possibly TRBD2 for D (6 bases). Trimming shortened V by 3 bases and J by 0 bases, and 30 bases separated the two germline ends. Germline CDR1 reads SQVTM; CDR2 reads ANQGSEA. The CDR3 runs 21 residues. CDR3 region: CSVEGYDGTPVRRSSYNEQFF. The CDR3 DNA follows: TGCAGCGTTGAGGGCTACGATGGGACTCCAGTTCGTCGGAGCTCCTACAATGAGCAGTTCTTC.

The CDR3 region has the DNA TGTGCCAGTAGTGGAGGAGGGACGAGCAATCAGCCCCAGCATTTT. Amino acids: CASSGGGTSNQPQHF. V gene TRBV19 combines with J gene TRBJ1-5, with TRBD1 as a possible D gene (5 bases). Germline loops: CDR1 LNHDA, CDR2 SQIVND (reference sequence). The CDR3 length is 15 residues. Trimming cost V 5 bases and J 1 base, with 12 bases left between them.

The genes are TRBV28 and TRBJ1-6; the D is unclear. Germline CDR1 is MDHEN and CDR2 is SYDVKM. The CDR3 totals 13 residues. Trimming left V 6 bases short and J 9 bases short, with 12 bases between. The CDR3 coding sequence is TGTGCCAGCAGGCTCATAGGAGGTTCACCCCTCCACTTT. Translating it yields CASRLIGGSPLHF. Filled out from reference TRBV28 and TRBJ1-6, the complete variable domain reads DVKVTQSSRYLVKRTGEKVFLECVQDMDHENMFWYRQDPGLGLRLIYFSYDVKMKEKGDIPEGYSVSREKKERFSLILESASTNQTSMYLCASRLIGGSPLHFGNGTRLTVT.

This clone was seen once. CDR3 bases: TGTGCCTGGAGAGGACAGGTAGGACAGCCCCAGCATTTT. It yields the protein CAWRGQVGQPQHF. This sequence joins TRBV30 and TRBJ1-5, with 7 bases lining up with TRBD1. Per the germline V gene, CDR1 is GTSNPN and CDR2 is SVGIG (reference sequence). This CDR3 region has 13 residues. The junction had 6 bases not matched to a gene; V was cut back by 3 bases and J by 7 bases.

The chain has TRBV6-5 and TRBJ2-7, with 9 bases that match TRBD1. Germline values: CDR1 MNHEY, CDR2 SVGAGI. Trimming at V came to 6 bases and at J to 7 bases, leaving 7 bases not matched to a gene. The CDR3 consists of 13 residues. The CDR3 DNA sequence: TGTGCCAGCAGGGGGACAGGGACGCGGGAGCAGTACTTC. This encodes CASRGTGTREQYF.

This sequence joins TRBV5-1 and TRBJ2-3; unclear D gene. The CDR3 loop spans 14 amino acids. The germline gives CDR1 SGHRS, CDR2 YFSETQ. Trimming cost V 1 base and J 4 bases, with 10 bases left between them. This chain's CDR3 is CASSLRVEADTQYF. The DNA of the CDR3 is TGCGCCAGCAGCTTGAGGGTTGAGGCAGATACGCAGTATTTT. The full variable domain, in which reference TRBV5-1 and TRBJ2-3 provide the parts outside the CDR3, is KAGVTQTPRYLIKTRGQQVTLSCSPISGHRSVSWYQQTPGQGLQFLFEYFSETQRNKGNFPGRFSGRQFSNSRSEMNVSTLELGDSALYLCASSLRVEADTQYFGPGTRLTVL.

The chain combines TRBV10-3 with TRBJ1-2, with D perhaps TRBD1 (6 bases). Trimming cost V 10 bases and J 4 bases, with 19 bases left between them. The CDR3 is 14 residues long. Per germline, CDR1 ENHRY and CDR2 SYGVKD. The CDR3 region has the DNA TGTGCCACAGGCGGCAGGACAGATTCCTATGGCTACACCTTC. Translation gives CATGGRTDSYGYTF.

The chain is built from TRBV3-1 (or the pseudogene TRBV3-2) and TRBJ1-3; D is unclear. CDR3 length: 14 residues. In germline, CDR1 is LGHDT, CDR2 YNNKEL (reference sequence). V was trimmed by 1 base and J by 0 bases, leaving 4 bases between them. CDR3 sequence reads: CASSQVLSGNTIYF. The CDR3 DNA follows: TGTGCCAGCAGCCAAGTGCTCTCTGGAAACACCATATATTTT.

The gene calls are TRBV29-1 and TRBJ1-1; D unresolved. V lost 1 base and J lost 0, with 3 bases in between. CDR1 and CDR2 (germline): SQVTM, ANQGSEA. This CDR3 comprises 12 residues. The CDR3 bases are TGCAGCGTTGAAGGGGTGAACACTGAAGCTTTCTTT. Translating it yields CSVEGVNTEAFF.

This clone appeared once. The genes are TRBV4-3 and TRBJ1-1; 7 nucleotides agree with TRBD1. V was pared by 6 bases and J by 0 bases, with 7 bases of the junction left unmatched. The CDR3 runs 15 residues. Per the germline V gene, CDR1 is LGHNA and CDR2 is YSLEER. The CDR3 DNA sequence: TGCGCCAGCAGGGCAGGGACAGCGCTGAACACTGAAGCTTTCTTT. Its translation: CASRAGTALNTEAFF.